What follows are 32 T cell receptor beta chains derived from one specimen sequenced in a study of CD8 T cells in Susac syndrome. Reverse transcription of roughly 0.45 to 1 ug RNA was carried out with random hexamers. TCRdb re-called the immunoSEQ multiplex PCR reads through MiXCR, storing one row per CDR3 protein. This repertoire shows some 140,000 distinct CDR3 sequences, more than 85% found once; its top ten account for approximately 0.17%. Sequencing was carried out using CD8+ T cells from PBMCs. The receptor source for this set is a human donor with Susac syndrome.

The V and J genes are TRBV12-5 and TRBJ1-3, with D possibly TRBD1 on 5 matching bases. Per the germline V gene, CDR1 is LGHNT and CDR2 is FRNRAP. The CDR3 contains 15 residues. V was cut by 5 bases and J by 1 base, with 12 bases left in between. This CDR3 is CASGGAGSSGNTIYF. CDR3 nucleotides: TGTGCTAGTGGTGGGGCCGGCAGTTCTGGAAACACCATATATTTT.

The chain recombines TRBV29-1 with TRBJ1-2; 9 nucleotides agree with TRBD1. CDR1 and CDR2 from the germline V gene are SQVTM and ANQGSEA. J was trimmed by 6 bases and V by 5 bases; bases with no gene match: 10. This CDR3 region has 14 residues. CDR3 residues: CSVPPGQGDNGYTF. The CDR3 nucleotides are TGCAGCGTTCCCCCGGGACAGGGTGATAATGGCTACACCTTC.

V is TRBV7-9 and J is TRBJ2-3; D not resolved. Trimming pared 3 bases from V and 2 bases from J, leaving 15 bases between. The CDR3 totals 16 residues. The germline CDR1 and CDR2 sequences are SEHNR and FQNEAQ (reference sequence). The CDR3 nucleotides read TGTGCCAGCAGCTTTCGAGGAGAGCTCATCACAGATACGCAGTATTTT. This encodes CASSFRGELITDTQYF.

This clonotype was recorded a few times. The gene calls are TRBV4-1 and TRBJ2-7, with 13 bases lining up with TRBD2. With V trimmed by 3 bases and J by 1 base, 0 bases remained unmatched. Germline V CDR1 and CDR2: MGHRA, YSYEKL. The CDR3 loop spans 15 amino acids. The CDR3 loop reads CASSQGLAGSYEQYF. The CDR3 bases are TGCGCCAGCAGCCAGGGACTAGCGGGGTCCTACGAGCAGTACTTC.

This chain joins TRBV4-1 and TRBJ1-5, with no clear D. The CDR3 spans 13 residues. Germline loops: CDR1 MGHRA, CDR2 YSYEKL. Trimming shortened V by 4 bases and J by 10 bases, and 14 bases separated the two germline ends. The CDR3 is CASSPPSEVPQHF. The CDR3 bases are TGCGCCAGCAGCCCCCCGAGTGAGGTACCCCAGCATTTT.

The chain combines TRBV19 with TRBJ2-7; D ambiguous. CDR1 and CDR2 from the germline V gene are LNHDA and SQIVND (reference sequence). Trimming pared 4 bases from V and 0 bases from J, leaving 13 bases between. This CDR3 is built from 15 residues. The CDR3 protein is CASSTLLWGSYEQYF. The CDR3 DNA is TGTGCCAGTAGTACCCTTCTATGGGGCTCCTACGAGCAGTACTTC.

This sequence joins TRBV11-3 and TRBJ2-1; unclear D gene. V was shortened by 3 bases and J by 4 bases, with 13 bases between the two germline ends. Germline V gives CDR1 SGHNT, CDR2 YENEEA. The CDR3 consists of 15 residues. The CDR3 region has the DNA TGTGCCAGCAGCTTCGAGCGCCACCCTTACAATGAGCAGTTCTTC. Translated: CASSFERHPYNEQFF.

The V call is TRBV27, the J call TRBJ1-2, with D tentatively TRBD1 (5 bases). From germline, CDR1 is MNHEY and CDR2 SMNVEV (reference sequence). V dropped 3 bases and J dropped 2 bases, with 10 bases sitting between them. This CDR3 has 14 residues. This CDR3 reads CASSFGRANYGYTF. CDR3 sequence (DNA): TGTGCCAGCAGTTTTGGCAGGGCCAACTATGGCTACACCTTC.

The CDR3 protein is CASSQVGGGGNEQFF. CDR3 DNA sequence: TGTGCCAGCAGCCAAGTCGGAGGAGGTGGGAATGAGCAGTTCTTC. The chain links TRBV3-1 to TRBJ2-1; the D gene is possibly TRBD2 (5 bases). V was trimmed by 1 base and J by 7 bases, leaving 14 bases between them. CDR3 length equals 15 residues. Germline V gives CDR1 LGHDT, CDR2 YNNKEL (reference sequence).

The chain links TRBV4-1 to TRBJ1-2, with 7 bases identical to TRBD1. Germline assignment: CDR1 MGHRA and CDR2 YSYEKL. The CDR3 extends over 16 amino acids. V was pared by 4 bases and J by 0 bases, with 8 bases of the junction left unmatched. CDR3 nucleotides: TGCGCCAGCAGCCTGACCCCCGACAGGGCTAACTATGGCTACACCTTC. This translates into CASSLTPDRANYGYTF.

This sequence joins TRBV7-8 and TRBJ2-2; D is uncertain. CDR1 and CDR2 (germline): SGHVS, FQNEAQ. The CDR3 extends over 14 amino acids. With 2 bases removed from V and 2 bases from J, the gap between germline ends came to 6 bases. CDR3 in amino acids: CASSLYTNTGELFF. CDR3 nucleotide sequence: TGTGCCAGCAGCTTATACACAAACACCGGGGAGCTGTTTTTT.

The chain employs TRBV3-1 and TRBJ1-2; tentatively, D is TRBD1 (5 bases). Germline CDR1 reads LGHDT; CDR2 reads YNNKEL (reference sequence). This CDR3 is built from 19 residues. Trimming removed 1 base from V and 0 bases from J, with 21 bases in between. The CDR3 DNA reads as TGTGCCAGCAGCCAAGTTTTATATGACAGCAGTTCAGCTAACTATGGCTACACCTTC. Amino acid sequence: CASSQVLYDSSSANYGYTF.

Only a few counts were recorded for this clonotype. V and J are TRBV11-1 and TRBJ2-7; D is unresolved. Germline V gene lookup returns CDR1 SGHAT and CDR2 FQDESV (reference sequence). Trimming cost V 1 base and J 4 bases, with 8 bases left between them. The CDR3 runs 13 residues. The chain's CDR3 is CASSLGAGYEQYF. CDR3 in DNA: TGTGCCAGCAGCTTAGGAGCTGGATACGAGCAGTACTTC.

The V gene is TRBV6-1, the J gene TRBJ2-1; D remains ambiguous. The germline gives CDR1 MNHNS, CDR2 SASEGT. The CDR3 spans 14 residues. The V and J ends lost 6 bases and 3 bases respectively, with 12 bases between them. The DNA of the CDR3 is TGTGCCAGCAGGAGCAGAGCCTTCTACAATGAGCAGTTCTTC. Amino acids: CASRSRAFYNEQFF.

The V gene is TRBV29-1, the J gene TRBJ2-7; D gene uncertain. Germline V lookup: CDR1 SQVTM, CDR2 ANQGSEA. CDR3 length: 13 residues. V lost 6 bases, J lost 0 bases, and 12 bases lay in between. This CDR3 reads CSVPVANSYEQYF. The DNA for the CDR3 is TGCAGCGTCCCGGTTGCCAACTCCTACGAGCAGTACTTC.

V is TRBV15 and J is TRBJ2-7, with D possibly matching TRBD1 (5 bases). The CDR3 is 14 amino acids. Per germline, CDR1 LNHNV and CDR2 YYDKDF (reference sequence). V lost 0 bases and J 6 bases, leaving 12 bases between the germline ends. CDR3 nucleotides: TGTGCCACCAGCAGAGATCACAGCCAGGGCGAGCAGTACTTC. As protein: CATSRDHSQGEQYF. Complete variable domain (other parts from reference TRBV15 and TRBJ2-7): DAMVIQNPRYQVTQFGKPVTLSCSQTLNHNVMYWYQQKSSQAPKLLFHYYDKDFNNEADTPDNFQSRRPNTSFCFLDIRSPGLGDTAMYLCATSRDHSQGEQYFGPGTRLTVT.

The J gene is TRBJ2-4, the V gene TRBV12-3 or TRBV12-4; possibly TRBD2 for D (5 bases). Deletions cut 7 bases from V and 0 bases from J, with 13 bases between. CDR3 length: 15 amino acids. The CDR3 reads CASKDPGLAKNIQYF. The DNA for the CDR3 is TGTGCCAGCAAGGATCCGGGATTAGCCAAAAACATTCAGTACTTC.

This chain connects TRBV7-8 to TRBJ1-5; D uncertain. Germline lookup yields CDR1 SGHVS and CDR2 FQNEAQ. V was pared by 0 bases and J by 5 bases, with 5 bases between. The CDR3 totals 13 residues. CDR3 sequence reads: CASSLALDQPQHF. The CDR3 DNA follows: TGTGCCAGCAGCTTAGCGCTCGATCAGCCCCAGCATTTT.

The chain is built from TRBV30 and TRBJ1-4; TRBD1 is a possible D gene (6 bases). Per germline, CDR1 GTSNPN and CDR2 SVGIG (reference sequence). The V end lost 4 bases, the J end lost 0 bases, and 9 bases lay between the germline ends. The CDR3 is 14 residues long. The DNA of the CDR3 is TGTGCCTGGAAGGGGGATGCAACTAATGAAAAACTGTTTTTT. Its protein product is CAWKGDATNEKLFF.

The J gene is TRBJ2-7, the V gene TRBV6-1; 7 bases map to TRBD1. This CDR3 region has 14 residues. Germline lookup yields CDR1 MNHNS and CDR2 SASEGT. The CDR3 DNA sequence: TGTACCACCAAAACTCGACAGGGAACCTACGAGCAGTACTTC. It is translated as CTTKTRQGTYEQYF.

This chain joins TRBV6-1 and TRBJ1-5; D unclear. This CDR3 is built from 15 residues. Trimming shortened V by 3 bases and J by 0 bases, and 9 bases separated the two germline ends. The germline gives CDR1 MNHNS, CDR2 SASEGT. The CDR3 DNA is TGTGCCAGCAGTGACGGTCCTTATAGCAATCAGCCCCAGCATTTT. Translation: CASSDGPYSNQPQHF.

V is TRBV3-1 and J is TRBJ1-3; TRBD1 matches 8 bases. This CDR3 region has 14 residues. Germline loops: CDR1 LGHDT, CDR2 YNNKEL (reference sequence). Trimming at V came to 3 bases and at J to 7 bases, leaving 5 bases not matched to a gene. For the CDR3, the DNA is TGTGCCAGCAGCCAGGACAGGGCGGCCAACACCATATATTTT. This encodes CASSQDRAANTIYF.

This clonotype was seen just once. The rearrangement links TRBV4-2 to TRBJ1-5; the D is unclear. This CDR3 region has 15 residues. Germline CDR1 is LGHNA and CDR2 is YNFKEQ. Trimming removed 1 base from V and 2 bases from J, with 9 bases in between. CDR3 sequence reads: CASSQGLAGNQPQHF. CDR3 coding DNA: TGTGCCAGCAGCCAAGGGCTAGCCGGCAATCAGCCCCAGCATTTT.

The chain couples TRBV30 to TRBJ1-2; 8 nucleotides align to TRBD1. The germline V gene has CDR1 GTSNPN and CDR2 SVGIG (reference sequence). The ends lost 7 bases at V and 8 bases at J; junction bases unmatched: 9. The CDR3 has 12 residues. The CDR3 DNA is TGTGCCTTTACAGGACAGGGAGACGGCTACACCTTC. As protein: CAFTGQGDGYTF.

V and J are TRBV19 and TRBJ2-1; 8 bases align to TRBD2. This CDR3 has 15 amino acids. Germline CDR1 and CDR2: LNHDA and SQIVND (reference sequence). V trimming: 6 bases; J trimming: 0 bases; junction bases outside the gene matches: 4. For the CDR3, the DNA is TGTGCCAGTAGACTAGCGGAGAGCTCCTACAATGAGCAGTTCTTC. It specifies CASRLAESSYNEQFF. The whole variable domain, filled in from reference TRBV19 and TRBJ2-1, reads DGGITQSPKYLFRKEGQNVTLSCEQNLNHDAMYWYRQDPGQGLRLIYYSQIVNDFQKGDIAEGYSVSREKKESFPLTVTSAQKNPTAFYLCASRLAESSYNEQFFGPGTRLTVL.

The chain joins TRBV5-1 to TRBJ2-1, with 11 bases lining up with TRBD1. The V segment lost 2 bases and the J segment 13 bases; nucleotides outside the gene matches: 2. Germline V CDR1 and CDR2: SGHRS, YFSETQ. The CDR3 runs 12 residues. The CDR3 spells CASSLGQGAQFF. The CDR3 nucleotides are TGCGCCAGCAGCTTAGGACAGGGGGCTCAGTTCTTC.

CDR3: CAGDGGTGELFF. DNA of the CDR3: TGTGCCGGCGACGGAGGCACCGGGGAGCTGTTTTTT. This chain links TRBV28 with TRBJ2-2; TRBD2 might be the D (5 bases). Germline CDR1 is MDHEN and CDR2 is SYDVKM. Deletions cut 11 bases from V and 4 bases from J, with 11 bases between. This CDR3 is built from 12 residues. Complete variable domain (other parts from reference TRBV28 and TRBJ2-2): DVKVTQSSRYLVKRTGEKVFLECVQDMDHENMFWYRQDPGLGLRLIYFSYDVKMKEKGDIPEGYSVSREKKERFSLILESASTNQTSMYLCAGDGGTGELFFGEGSRLTVL.

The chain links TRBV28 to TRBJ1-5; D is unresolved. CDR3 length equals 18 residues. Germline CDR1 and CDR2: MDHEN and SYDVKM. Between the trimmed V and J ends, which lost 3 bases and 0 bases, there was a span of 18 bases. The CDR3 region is CASSFFIVNTYSNQPQHF. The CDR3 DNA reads TGTGCCAGCAGTTTTTTTATAGTCAATACCTATAGCAATCAGCCCCAGCATTTT.

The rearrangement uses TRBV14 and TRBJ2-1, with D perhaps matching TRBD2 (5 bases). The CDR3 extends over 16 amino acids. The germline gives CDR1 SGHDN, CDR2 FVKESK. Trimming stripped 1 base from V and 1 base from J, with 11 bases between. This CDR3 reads CASSQVGLNSYNEQFF. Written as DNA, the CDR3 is TGTGCCAGCAGCCAAGTCGGACTGAATTCCTACAATGAGCAGTTCTTC.

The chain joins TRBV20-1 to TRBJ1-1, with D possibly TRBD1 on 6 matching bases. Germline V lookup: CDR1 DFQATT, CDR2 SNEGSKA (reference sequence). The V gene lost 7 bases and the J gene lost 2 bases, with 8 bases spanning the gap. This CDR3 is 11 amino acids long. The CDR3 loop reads CSGQENTEAFF. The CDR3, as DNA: TGCAGTGGACAGGAAAACACTGAAGCTTTCTTT.

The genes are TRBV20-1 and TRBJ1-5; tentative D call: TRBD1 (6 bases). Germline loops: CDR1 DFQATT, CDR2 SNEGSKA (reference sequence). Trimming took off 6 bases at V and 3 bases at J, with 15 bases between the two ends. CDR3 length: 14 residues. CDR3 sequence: CSARPRDINQPQHF. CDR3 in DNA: TGCAGTGCCCGACCTAGGGACATCAATCAGCCCCAGCATTTT.

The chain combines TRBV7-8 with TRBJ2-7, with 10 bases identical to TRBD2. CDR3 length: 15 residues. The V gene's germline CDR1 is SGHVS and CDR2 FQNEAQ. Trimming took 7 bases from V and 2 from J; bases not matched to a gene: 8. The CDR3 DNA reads TGTGCCAGCACCCAGGGACTAGCGTTCCCCTACGAGCAGTACTTC. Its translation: CASTQGLAFPYEQYF.